The 20 T cell receptor beta chains given below trace back to one sample, sequenced in a study of T cell responses to AZD1222 COVID-19 vaccine. Only in-frame clones appear in the TCRdb table, and some are missing; sequencing was by immunoSEQ multiplex PCR. Counted here are approximately 100,000 clones, 92% occurring once; the ten biggest clones make up approximately 5.6%. Here the sequenced sample was peripheral blood, taken on day 0 of AZD1222 vaccination. These receptors were collected from an adult in good health.

The DNA for the CDR3 is TGCGCCAGCAGCTACTACAGGGCGAACACTGAAGCTTTCTTT. Its translation is CASSYYRANTEAFF. The chain employs TRBV5-1 and TRBJ1-1; TRBD1 might be the D (6 bases). Germline CDR1 reads SGHRS; CDR2 reads YFSETQ. The CDR3 consists of 14 residues. V was trimmed by 3 bases and J by 1 base, leaving 10 bases between them. Combining the CDR3 with reference TRBV5-1 and TRBJ1-1 gives the whole variable domain KAGVTQTPRYLIKTRGQQVTLSCSPISGHRSVSWYQQTPGQGLQFLFEYFSETQRNKGNFPGRFSGRQFSNSRSEMNVSTLELGDSALYLCASSYYRANTEAFFGQGTRLTVV.

This chain joins TRBV5-1 and TRBJ2-3, with D uncertain. Per the germline V gene, CDR1 is SGHRS and CDR2 is YFSETQ. The V and J ends lost 1 base and 6 bases respectively, with 12 bases between them. The CDR3 has 14 amino acids. DNA of the CDR3: TGCGCCAGCAGCTTGTCGGCTACCCAGGATACGCAGTATTTT. Translated: CASSLSATQDTQYF.

The V and J genes are TRBV11-2 and TRBJ2-5; no clear D. This CDR3 has 12 amino acids. Looked up from germline, CDR1 is SGHAT and CDR2 is FQNNGV. CDR3 in DNA: TGTGCAACCACCCAGGCTCAAGAGACCCAGTACTTC. Protein product: CATTQAQETQYF.

V and J are TRBV2 and TRBJ1-2; a possible D gene is TRBD1 (5 bases). Trimming pared 2 bases from V and 7 bases from J, leaving 11 bases between. The CDR3 extends over 13 amino acids. Germline V lookup: CDR1 SNHLY, CDR2 FYNNEI. The CDR3: CASSEPRQIGYTF. In DNA, the CDR3 is TGTGCCAGCAGTGAACCCCGACAGATTGGCTACACCTTC.

The rearrangement links TRBV11-2 to TRBJ1-6, with D possibly matching TRBD1 (5 bases). This CDR3 is built from 14 residues. CDR1 is SGHAT and CDR2 is FQNNGV in the germline V gene. The V end lost 6 bases, the J end lost 12 bases, and 18 bases lay between the germline ends. The CDR3 DNA is TGTGCCAGCAGAATCGGGGCAGGTCAAGGACCCCTCCACTTT. Translation gives CASRIGAGQGPLHF.

The sample holds one count of this clone. CDR3 nucleotides: TGCGCCAGCAGCCAACCCAAACTAGCGGGAGTGGTAGAGACCCAGTACTTC. Amino acid sequence: CASSQPKLAGVVETQYF. This chain connects TRBV4-1 to TRBJ2-5; 11 nucleotides align to TRBD2. V dropped 2 bases and J dropped 4; count of bases not matched to a gene: 9. In germline, CDR1 is MGHRA, CDR2 YSYEKL. The CDR3 runs to 17 residues.

This chain joins TRBV28 and TRBJ1-1, with a possible D match to TRBD1 (6 bases). V shed 5 bases and J shed 6 bases, with 10 bases lying between them. The CDR3 spans 12 residues. Per germline, CDR1 MDHEN and CDR2 SYDVKM. Written as DNA, the CDR3 is TGTGCCAGCAGTCGGGGGACACCTGAAGCTTTCTTT. Its protein product is CASSRGTPEAFF.

The chain's CDR3 is CASSLRPGTGRTEEQYF. The CDR3 nucleotides read TGTGCCAGCAGTTTACGCCCCGGGACAGGGCGGACCGAGGAGCAGTACTTC. The chain carries TRBV27 and TRBJ2-7, with 9 nucleotides matching TRBD1. Germline lookup yields CDR1 MNHEY and CDR2 SMNVEV (reference sequence). Losses at the gene ends were 2 bases for V and 7 bases for J; bases not matched to a gene: 15. The CDR3 runs 17 residues.

V is TRBV12-3 or TRBV12-4 and J is TRBJ2-7; 8 bases fit TRBD2. Unmatched junction bases numbered 9, after V lost 5 bases and J lost 9 bases. CDR3 length: 13 amino acids. CDR3 DNA sequence: TGTGCCAGCAGTGCCGGGACTAGAGATAGGCAGTACTTC. It translates to CASSAGTRDRQYF.

The rearrangement uses TRBV29-1 and TRBJ2-7; the D gene is possibly TRBD1 (6 bases). Trimming left V 7 bases short and J 3 bases short, with 16 bases between. The CDR3 has 13 residues. Germline V gives CDR1 SQVTM, CDR2 ANQGSEA. CDR3 nucleotide sequence: TGCAGCGCCCTAGGGGGATTAATCTACGAGCAGTACTTC. Translating it yields CSALGGLIYEQYF.

As DNA, the CDR3 is TGTGCCAGCAGCTTAGGCGTTTCCTACGAGCAGTACTTC. The encoded protein is CASSLGVSYEQYF. The chain carries TRBV7-2 and TRBJ2-7; D call uncertain. This CDR3 is built from 13 residues. Germline assignment: CDR1 SGHTA and CDR2 FQGNSA. The V gene lost 1 base and the J gene lost 1 base, with 5 bases spanning the gap. Full variable domain (rest looked up from reference TRBV7-2 and TRBJ2-7): GAGVSQSPSNKVTEKGKDVELRCDPISGHTALYWYRQSLGQGLEFLIYFQGNSAPDKSGLPSDRFSAERTGGSVSTLTIQRTQQEDSAVYLCASSLGVSYEQYFGPGTRLTVT.

The chain is built from TRBV9 and TRBJ2-3, with 11 bases matching TRBD2. Germline-derived CDR1 and CDR2 are SGDLS and YYNGEE. The CDR3 runs to 16 residues. Trimming removed 2 bases from V and 0 bases from J; junction bases left unmatched: 2. CDR3 region: CASSVSGRASTDTQYF. The CDR3 nucleotides read TGTGCCAGCAGCGTTAGCGGGAGGGCGAGCACAGATACGCAGTATTTT. The variable domain in full, completed from reference TRBV9 and TRBJ2-3, reads DSGVTQTPKHLITATGQRVTLRCSPRSGDLSVYWYQQSLDQGLQFLIQYYNGEERAKGNILERFSAQQFPDLHSELNLSSLELGDSALYFCASSVSGRASTDTQYFGPGTRLTVL.

The chain is built from TRBV2 and TRBJ2-5; 9 bases map to TRBD1. The V and J ends lost 5 bases and 4 bases, in that order; junction bases with no gene match: 5. This CDR3 is built from 14 residues. CDR1 and CDR2 from the germline V gene are SNHLY and FYNNEI. CDR3 amino acids: CASSPGQGRETQYF. DNA of the CDR3: TGTGCCAGCAGTCCGGGACAGGGACGAGAGACCCAGTACTTC.

The rearrangement uses TRBV28 and TRBJ1-5; 7 bases map to TRBD1. The CDR3 totals 12 residues. Trimming took 6 bases from V and 11 from J; bases not matched to a gene: 7. Germline values: CDR1 MDHEN, CDR2 SYDVKM. CDR3: CASSRQGGAQHF. The CDR3 DNA follows: TGTGCCAGCAGCCGACAGGGAGGGGCCCAGCATTTT.

The chain employs TRBV7-8 and TRBJ1-6, with a weak D call TRBD1 (5 bases). Deletions cut 5 bases from V and 4 bases from J, with 9 bases between. This CDR3 has 14 residues. Germline V gene data show CDR1 as SGHVS and CDR2 as FQNEAQ. The CDR3 DNA sequence: TGTGCCAGCAGCACTGGGGGGTATAATTCACCCCTCCACTTT. Amino acid sequence: CASSTGGYNSPLHF.

The rearrangement uses TRBV10-3 and TRBJ2-5; 12 bases fit TRBD2. From germline, CDR1 is ENHRY and CDR2 SYGVKD. The CDR3 has 18 residues. V lost 2 bases and J lost 2; bases outside the gene matches: 9. This CDR3 reads CAISEPQGLAGLQETQYF. The DNA for the CDR3 is TGTGCCATCAGTGAGCCCCAGGGACTAGCGGGCCTTCAAGAGACCCAGTACTTC.

In the case of this clone: The same CDR3 can be traced to other DNA sequences in this sample. The chain recombines TRBV29-1 with TRBJ1-1; 7 positions match TRBD1. The CDR3 is 13 amino acids. CDR1 SQVTM and CDR2 ANQGSEA come from the germline V gene. V dropped 6 bases and J dropped 1; count of bases not matched to a gene: 5. The CDR3 loop is CSVANRGNTEAFF. CDR3 sequence (DNA): TGCAGCGTAGCCAACAGGGGGAACACTGAAGCTTTCTTT. Using reference TRBV29-1 and TRBJ1-1 for the parts outside the CDR3, the full variable domain is SAVISQKPSRDICQRGTSLTIQCQVDSQVTMMFWYRQQPGQSLTLIATANQGSEATYESGFVIDKFPISRPNLTFSTLTVSNMSPEDSSIYLCSVANRGNTEAFFGQGTRLTVV.

This rearrangement joins TRBV6-2 or TRBV6-3 to TRBJ1-4; no clear D gene. The V and J ends lost 6 bases and 7 bases respectively, with 9 bases between them. This CDR3 contains 12 residues. Germline CDR1 and CDR2: MNHEY and SVGEGT. Here the CDR3 DNA reads TGTGCCAGCAGCCATACAGCTGAAAAACTGTTTTTT. Its translation is CASSHTAEKLFF.

V usage is TRBV30 and J usage is TRBJ1-5; 7 bases are shared with TRBD1. The CDR3 totals 13 residues. CDR1 is GTSNPN and CDR2 is SVGIG in the germline V gene (reference sequence). V lost 3 bases to trimming and J lost 3 bases; unmatched junction nucleotides: 2. CDR3 region: CAWRGTDNQPQHF. The CDR3, as DNA: TGTGCCTGGAGGGGGACAGACAATCAGCCCCAGCATTTT. The full variable domain, its missing parts supplied by reference TRBV30 and TRBJ1-5, is SQTIHQWPATLVQPVGSPLSLECTVEGTSNPNLYWYRQAAGRGLQLLFYSVGIGQISSEVPQNLSASRPQDRQFILSSKKLLLSDSGFYLCAWRGTDNQPQHFGDGTRLSIL.

The chain is built from TRBV5-1 and TRBJ1-6, with no clear D. The CDR3 loop spans 13 amino acids. V was trimmed by 0 bases and J by 7 bases, leaving 5 bases between them. The germline CDR1 and CDR2 sequences are SGHRS and YFSETQ. The CDR3 here is CASSLGQNSPLHF. CDR3 in DNA: TGCGCCAGCAGCTTGGGTCAGAATTCACCCCTCCACTTT.